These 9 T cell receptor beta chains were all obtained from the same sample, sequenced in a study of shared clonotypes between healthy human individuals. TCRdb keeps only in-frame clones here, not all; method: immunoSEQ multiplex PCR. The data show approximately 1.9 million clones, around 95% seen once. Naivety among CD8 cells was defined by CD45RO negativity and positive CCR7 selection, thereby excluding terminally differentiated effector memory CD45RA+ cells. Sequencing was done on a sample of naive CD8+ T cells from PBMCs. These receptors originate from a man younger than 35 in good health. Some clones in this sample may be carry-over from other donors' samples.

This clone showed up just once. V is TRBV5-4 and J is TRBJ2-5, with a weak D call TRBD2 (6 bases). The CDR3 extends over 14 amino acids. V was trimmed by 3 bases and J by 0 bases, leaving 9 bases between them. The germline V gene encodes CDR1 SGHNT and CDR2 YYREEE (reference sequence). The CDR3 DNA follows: TGTGCCAGCAGCTGGGGGGACTACCAAGAGACCCAGTACTTC. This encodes CASSWGDYQETQYF. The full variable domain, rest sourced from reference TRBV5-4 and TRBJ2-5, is ETGVTQSPTHLIKTRGQQVTLRCSSQSGHNTVSWYQQALGQGPQFIFQYYREEENGRGNFPPRFSGLQFPNYSSELNVNALELDDSALYLCASSWGDYQETQYFGPGTRLLVL.

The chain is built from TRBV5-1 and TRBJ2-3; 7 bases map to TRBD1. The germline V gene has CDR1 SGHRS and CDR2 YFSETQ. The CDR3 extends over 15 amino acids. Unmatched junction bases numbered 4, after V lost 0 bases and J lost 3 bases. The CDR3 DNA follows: TGCGCCAGCAGCTTGGAGCAGGGGGAAACAGATACGCAGTATTTT. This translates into CASSLEQGETDTQYF.

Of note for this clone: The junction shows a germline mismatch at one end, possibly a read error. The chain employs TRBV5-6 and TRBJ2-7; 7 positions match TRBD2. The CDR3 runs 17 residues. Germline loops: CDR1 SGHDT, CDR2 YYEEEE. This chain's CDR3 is CASSLETGEGGSYEQYF. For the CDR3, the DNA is TGTGCTAGCAGCTTGGAAACCGGGGAGGGAGGCTCCTACGAGCAGTACTTC.

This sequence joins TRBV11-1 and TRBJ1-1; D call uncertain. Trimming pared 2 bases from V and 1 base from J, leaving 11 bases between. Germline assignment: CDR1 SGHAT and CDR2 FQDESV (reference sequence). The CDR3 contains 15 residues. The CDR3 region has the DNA TGTGCCAGCAGCTTAAGGGCCGGGAGGAACACTGAAGCTTTCTTT. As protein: CASSLRAGRNTEAFF.

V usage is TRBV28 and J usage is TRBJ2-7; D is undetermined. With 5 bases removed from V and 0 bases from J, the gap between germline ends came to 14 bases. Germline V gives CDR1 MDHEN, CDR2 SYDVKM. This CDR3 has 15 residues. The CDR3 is CASSEVGTSSYEQYF. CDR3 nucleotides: TGTGCCAGCAGTGAAGTAGGTACCAGCTCCTACGAGCAGTACTTC. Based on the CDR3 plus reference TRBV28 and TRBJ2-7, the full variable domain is DVKVTQSSRYLVKRTGEKVFLECVQDMDHENMFWYRQDPGLGLRLIYFSYDVKMKEKGDIPEGYSVSREKKERFSLILESASTNQTSMYLCASSEVGTSSYEQYFGPGTRLTVT.

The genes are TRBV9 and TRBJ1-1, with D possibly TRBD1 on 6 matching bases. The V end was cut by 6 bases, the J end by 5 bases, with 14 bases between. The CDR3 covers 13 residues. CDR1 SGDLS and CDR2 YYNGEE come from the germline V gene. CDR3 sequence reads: CASNQQGGTEAFF. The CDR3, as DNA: TGTGCCAGCAACCAACAGGGAGGGACTGAAGCTTTCTTT.

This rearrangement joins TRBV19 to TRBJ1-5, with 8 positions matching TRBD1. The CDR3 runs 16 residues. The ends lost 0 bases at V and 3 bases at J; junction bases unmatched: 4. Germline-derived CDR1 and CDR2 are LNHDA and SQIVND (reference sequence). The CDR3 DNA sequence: TGTGCCAGTAGTATAGATTGGGGACAGGTCAATCAGCCCCAGCATTTT. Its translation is CASSIDWGQVNQPQHF.

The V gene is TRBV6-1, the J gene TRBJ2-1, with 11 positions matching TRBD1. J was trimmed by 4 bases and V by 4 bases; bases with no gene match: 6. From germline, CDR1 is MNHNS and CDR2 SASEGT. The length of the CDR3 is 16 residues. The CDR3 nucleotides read TGTGCCAGCAGTGTAGGGGACAGGGGGGTTTACAATGAGCAGTTCTTC. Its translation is CASSVGDRGVYNEQFF.

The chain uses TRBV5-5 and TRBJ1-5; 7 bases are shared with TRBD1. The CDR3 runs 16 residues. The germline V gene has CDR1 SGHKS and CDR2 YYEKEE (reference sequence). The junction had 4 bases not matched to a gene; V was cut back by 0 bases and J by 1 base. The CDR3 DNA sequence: TGTGCCAGCAGCTTGGCCGCAGGGGGGAGCAATCAGCCCCAGCATTTT. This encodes CASSLAAGGSNQPQHF.